These T cell receptor beta chains were read from a single sample in a study of blood T cell repertoires in COVID-19. Here immunoSEQ multiplex PCR was the method, and the copy in TCRdb shows in-frame clones only, minus some. The table lists about 68,000 clones, 89% of them singletons, with 8.2% in the top ten. Sequencing input: peripheral blood. These receptors originate from a man aged 45-60 years with active COVID-19. Both conserved end residues are part of each CDR3. D genes are given only for firm matches. Size values are once, few and many counts, or a class for expanded clones, and some rows have none.

>NA|NA|TRBJ1-1|TRBV2
TGTGCCAGAGCCCAGGAAATGAACACTGAAGCTTTCTTT
CARAQEMNTEAFF
>NA|NA|TRBJ1-1|TRBV7-2
TGTGCCAGCAGCTTATCTGGGAGTCTGAACACTGAAGCTTTCTTT
CASSLSGSLNTEAFF
>NA|TRBD1|TRBJ1-2|TRBV3-1/TRBV3-2
TGTGCCAGCAGCCGCTCAGGGGGACAGGGATATGGCTACACCTTC
CASSRSGGQGYGYTF
>NA|TRBD1|TRBJ1-4|TRBV7-8
TGTGCCAGCAGCGATGACAGGGGCACTAATGAAAAACTGTTTTTT
CASSDDRGTNEKLFF
>NA|NA|TRBJ1-3|TRBV14
TGTGCCAGCAGCCAAGGCCGTGGTAGCTCTGGAAACACCATATATTTT
CASSQGRGSSGNTIYF
>NA|TRBD2|TRBJ2-3|TRBV5-1
TGCGCCAGCAGCTTGGGCGGACTAGCGGTCACAGATACGCAGTATTTT
CASSLGGLAVTDTQYF
>NA|NA|TRBJ1-6|TRBV10-1
TGCGCCAGCAGTAAGGACAGTCGGGGAAATTCACCCCTCCACTTT
CASSKDSRGNSPLHF
>NA|TRBD1|TRBJ1-6|TRBV18
TGTGCCAGCTCACCCGACAGGGTTCGCTCACCCCTCCACTTT
CASSPDRVRSPLHF
>NA|TRBD1|TRBJ2-3|TRBV27
TGTGCCAGCAGCTCGTACAGGGGCCGAAGGAGCACAGATACGCAGTATTTT
CASSSYRGRRSTDTQYF
>NA|NA|TRBJ1-6|TRBV19
TGTGCCAGTAGTATTGAGGGGGGGCCTCTTAATAATTCACCCCTCCACTTT
CASSIEGGPLNNSPLHF
>NA|NA|TRBJ2-5|TRBV2
TGTGCCAGCACTGGTGAGGGTTCTCAAGAGACCCAGTACTTC
CASTGEGSQETQYF
>NA|NA|TRBJ1-1|TRBV5-6
TGTGCCAGCTTGGGAGGCACTGAAGCTTTCTTT
CASLGGTEAFF
>NA|TRBD2|TRBJ2-5|TRBV5-1
TGCGCCAGCAGCAGCGGGGGTAAGAAGACCCAGTACTTC
CASSSGGKKTQYF
>NA|NA|TRBJ2-2|TRBV5-5
TGTGCCAGCAGCCCCATCAGGGTTGTTCCCGGGGAGCTGTTTTTT
CASSPIRVVPGELFF
>NA|TRBD1|TRBJ2-7|TRBV7-2
TGTGCCAGCAGCTTAACGGGACAGGGATCCTACGAGCAGTACTTC
CASSLTGQGSYEQYF
>NA|NA|TRBJ2-5|TRBV13
TGTGCCAGCAGCTTAGGGGACAGCGAGACCCAGTACTTC
CASSLGDSETQYF
>once|NA|TRBJ1-5|TRBV10-3
TGTGCCATCAGTGGGACTAATAGCAATCAGCCCCAGCATTTT
CAISGTNSNQPQHF
>NA|TRBD2|TRBJ2-1|TRBV2
TGTGCCAGGAGTGGGACTAGAAGAGAGGATGAGCAGTTCTTC
CARSGTRREDEQFF
>NA|NA|TRBJ1-5|TRBV18
TGTGCCAGCTCACCAAGGGACACCCGCAATCAGCCCCAGCATTTT
CASSPRDTRNQPQHF
>NA|TRBD2|TRBJ2-1|TRBV6-5
TGTGCCAGCAGGAGTATGGCTAGCGGGGGTAATGAGCAGTTCTTC
CASRSMASGGNEQFF
>NA|TRBD1|TRBJ1-2|TRBV19
TGTGCCAGTAGCGGACAGGGGGCGAGGGCGCCTTTTAACTATGGCTACACCTTC
CASSGQGARAPFNYGYTF
>NA|NA|TRBJ2-7|TRBV4-3
TGCGCCAGCAGCCAGCAGGGTTTCTCCCACGAGCAGTACTTC
CASSQQGFSHEQYF
>NA|NA|TRBJ2-1|TRBV11-2
TGTGCCAGCAGCCCAATACTACAGTATCCGCGGGATGAGCAGTTCTTC
CASSPILQYPRDEQFF
>NA|NA|TRBJ1-2|TRBV4-3
TGCGCCAGCAGCCAAGGGGGACAACCTACATATGGCTACACCTTC
CASSQGGQPTYGYTF
>NA|NA|TRBJ2-2|TRBV29-1
TGCAGCGTCGAAAGCCGGAGATACGCGAACACCGGGGAGCTGTTTTTT
CSVESRRYANTGELFF
>NA|NA|TRBJ2-5|TRBV5-6
TGTGCCAGCAGCTTGGGCAGAGGACAAGAGACCCAGTACTTC
CASSLGRGQETQYF
>once|NA|TRBJ2-7|TRBV5-1
TGCGCCAGCAGCCACAGTGAGGGCTACGAGCAGTACTTC
CASSHSEGYEQYF
>NA|NA|TRBJ1-1|TRBV20-1
TGCAGTGCTCGGGGGTACACTGAAGCTTTCTTT
CSARGYTEAFF
>NA|NA|TRBJ1-2|TRBV7-9
TGTGCCAGCAGCTTAAACAGCCAGAACTATGGCTACACCTTC
CASSLNSQNYGYTF
>NA|NA|TRBJ1-5|TRBV15
TGTGCCACCAGCAGAGATAGGGGAGACAGGACGTATAGCAATCAGCCCCAGCATTTT
CATSRDRGDRTYSNQPQHF
>few|TRBD2|TRBJ2-7|TRBV27
TGTGCCAGCAGTGTGGTCCCGGGACTAGCCTACGAGCAGTACTTC
CASSVVPGLAYEQYF
>NA|TRBD1|TRBJ2-7|TRBV6-2/TRBV6-3
TGTGCCAGCAGCTCAGGACAGGGGACTACCCACGAGCAGTACTTC
CASSSGQGTTHEQYF
>NA|NA|TRBJ2-5|TRBV23-1
TGCGCCAGCAGTCAATCCGGGAAATCTCATCCTCTGGAGACCCAGTACTTC
CASSQSGKSHPLETQYF
>NA|TRBD1|TRBJ1-5|TRBV15
TGTGCCACCAGCACAAGCCCCGGGACAGGGGGCAATCAGCCCCAGCATTTT
CATSTSPGTGGNQPQHF
>NA|TRBD1|TRBJ1-2|TRBV5-1
TGCGCCAGCAGCAGCGGGACAGGTGATGGCTACACCTTC
CASSSGTGDGYTF
>NA|NA|TRBJ1-2|TRBV9
TGTGCCAGCAGCGGGGGACTTTATGGCTACACCTTC
CASSGGLYGYTF
>once|TRBD1|TRBJ2-7|TRBV5-1
TGCGCCAGCAGCTCCCGGTGGGGACAGGGAAGCGAGCAGTACTTC
CASSSRWGQGSEQYF
>NA|TRBD1|TRBJ2-1|TRBV29-1
TGCAGCGGAAACAGGGGGCTAGGTGAGCAGTTCTTC
CSGNRGLGEQFF
>NA|TRBD2|TRBJ2-1|TRBV2
TGTGCCAGCGGGGGACTAGCGCGTTACAATGAGCAGTTCTTC
CASGGLARYNEQFF